This T cell receptor beta chain was captured by sequencing in a study of tumor-infiltrating lymphocytes in primary liver carcinoma. Overall study context: Men and women, 30 to 69 years of age, made up the patients.

The CDR3 runs 13 residues. V was clipped by 4 bases and J by 5 bases, with 13 bases between them. The V gene's germline CDR1 is SGHDT and CDR2 YYEEEE. Co-extraction of RNA and DNA was performed on roughly 17-32 mg of unsorted bulk tissue. The template, roughly 0.45 ug total RNA, yielded TCR beta cDNA made with a constant-region primer. ARM-PCR was slightly modified, and three nested multiplex PCR rounds with it gave rise to the TCR beta libraries. The first two PCR rounds used TRBV1-TRBV30 primers with a Cbeta primer, nine to ten cycles each. TCRdb reprocessed the multiplex PCR reads with MiXCR, giving one entry per CDR3 protein. The repertoire consists of 50,000 to 65,000 distinct CDR3 sequences, with roughly two thirds occurring once and the leading ten covering roughly two fifths.

The clonotype comes from a man aged 35 to 55 with primary liver carcinoma and hepatitis B virus infection. Specimen: liver tumor tissue from sampling region 4. Subset of the sample: tumor region T4, right-lateral pole. The chain links TRBV5-6 to TRBJ2-7, with D possibly being TRBD1 (6 bases). The DNA for the CDR3 is TGTGCCAGCAGCATCCAGGGGTTGAACGAGCAGTACTTC. It is translated as CASSIQGLNEQYF.